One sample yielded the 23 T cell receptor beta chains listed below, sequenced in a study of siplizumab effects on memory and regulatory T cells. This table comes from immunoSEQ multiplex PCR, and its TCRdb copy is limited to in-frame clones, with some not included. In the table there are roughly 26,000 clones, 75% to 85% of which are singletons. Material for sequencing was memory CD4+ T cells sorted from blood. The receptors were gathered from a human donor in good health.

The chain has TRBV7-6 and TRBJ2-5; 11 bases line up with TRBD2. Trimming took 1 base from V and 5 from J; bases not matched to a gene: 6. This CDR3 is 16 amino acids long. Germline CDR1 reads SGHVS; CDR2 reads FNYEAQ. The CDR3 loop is CASSLVAGGSGETQYF. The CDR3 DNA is TGTGCCAGCAGCTTAGTAGCGGGAGGGAGCGGGGAGACCCAGTACTTC.

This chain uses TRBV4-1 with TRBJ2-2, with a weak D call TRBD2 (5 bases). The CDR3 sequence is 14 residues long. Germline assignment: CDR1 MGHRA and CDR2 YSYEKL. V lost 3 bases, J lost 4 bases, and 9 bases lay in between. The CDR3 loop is CASSHPGGTGELFF. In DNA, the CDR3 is TGCGCCAGCAGCCACCCTGGAGGCACCGGGGAGCTGTTTTTT.

In DNA, the CDR3 is TGTGCCAGCAGCTATGGGGTGGGACAGGGGGCCCGGCCAGCTTTCTTT. It translates to CASSYGVGQGARPAFF. V usage is TRBV5-8 and J usage is TRBJ1-1, with 12 bases aligning to TRBD1. This CDR3 contains 16 residues. Unmatched junction bases numbered 13, after V lost 3 bases and J lost 10 bases. CDR1 is SGHTS and CDR2 is YDEGEE in the germline V gene.

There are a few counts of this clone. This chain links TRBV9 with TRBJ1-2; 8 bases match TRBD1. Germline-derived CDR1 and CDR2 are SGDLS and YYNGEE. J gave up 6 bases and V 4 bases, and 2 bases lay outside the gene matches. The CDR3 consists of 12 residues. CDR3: CASSLDRDGYTF. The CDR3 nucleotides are TGTGCCAGCAGCCTGGACAGGGATGGCTACACCTTC.

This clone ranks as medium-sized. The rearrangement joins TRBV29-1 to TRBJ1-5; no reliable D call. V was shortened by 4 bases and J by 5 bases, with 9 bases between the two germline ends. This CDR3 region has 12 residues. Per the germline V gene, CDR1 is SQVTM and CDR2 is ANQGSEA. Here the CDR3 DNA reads TGCAGCGTTGCCATGGGTGATCAGCCCCAGCATTTT. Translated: CSVAMGDQPQHF.

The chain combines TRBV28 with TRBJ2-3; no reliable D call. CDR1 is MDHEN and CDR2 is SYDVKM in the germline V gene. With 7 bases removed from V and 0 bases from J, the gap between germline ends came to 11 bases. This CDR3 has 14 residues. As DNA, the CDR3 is TGTGCCAGCAATAAAGGGCAGAGCACAGATACGCAGTATTTT. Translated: CASNKGQSTDTQYF.

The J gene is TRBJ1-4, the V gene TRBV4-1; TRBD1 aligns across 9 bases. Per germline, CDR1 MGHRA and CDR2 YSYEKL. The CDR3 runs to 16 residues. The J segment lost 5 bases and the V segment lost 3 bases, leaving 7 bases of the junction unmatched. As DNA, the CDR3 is TGCGCCAGCAGCCAGGAAACAGGGGGCATAAATGAAAAACTGTTTTTT. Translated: CASSQETGGINEKLFF.

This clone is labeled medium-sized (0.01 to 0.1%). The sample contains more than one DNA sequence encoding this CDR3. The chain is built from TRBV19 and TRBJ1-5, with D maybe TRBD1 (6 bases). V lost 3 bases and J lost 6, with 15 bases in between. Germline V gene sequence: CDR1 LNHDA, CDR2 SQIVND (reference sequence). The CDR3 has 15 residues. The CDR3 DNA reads TGTGCCAGTAGTATTGGCAGGGGTGTAGGTCAGCCCCAGCATTTT. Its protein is CASSIGRGVGQPQHF. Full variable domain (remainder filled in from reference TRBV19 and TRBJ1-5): DGGITQSPKYLFRKEGQNVTLSCEQNLNHDAMYWYRQDPGQGLRLIYYSQIVNDFQKGDIAEGYSVSREKKESFPLTVTSAQKNPTAFYLCASSIGRGVGQPQHFGDGTRLSIL.

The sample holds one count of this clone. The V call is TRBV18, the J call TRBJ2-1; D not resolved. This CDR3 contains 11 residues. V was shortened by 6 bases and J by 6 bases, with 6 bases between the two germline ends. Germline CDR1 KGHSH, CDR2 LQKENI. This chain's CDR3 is CASSPGNEQFF. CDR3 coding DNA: TGTGCCAGCTCCCCTGGCAATGAGCAGTTCTTC.

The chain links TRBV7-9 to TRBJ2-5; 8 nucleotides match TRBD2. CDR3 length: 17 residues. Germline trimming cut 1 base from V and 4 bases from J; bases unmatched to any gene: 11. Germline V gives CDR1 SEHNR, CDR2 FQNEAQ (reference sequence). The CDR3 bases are TGTGCCAGCAGCTTAGAGGGACTAGGGGGAGGCGGAGAGACCCAGTACTTC. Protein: CASSLEGLGGGGETQYF.

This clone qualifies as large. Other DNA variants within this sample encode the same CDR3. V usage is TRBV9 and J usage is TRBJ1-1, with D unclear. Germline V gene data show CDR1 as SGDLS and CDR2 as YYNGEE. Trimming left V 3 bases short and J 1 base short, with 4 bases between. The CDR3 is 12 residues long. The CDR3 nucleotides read TGTGCCAGCAGCGGTTCGAACACTGAAGCTTTCTTT. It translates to CASSGSNTEAFF.

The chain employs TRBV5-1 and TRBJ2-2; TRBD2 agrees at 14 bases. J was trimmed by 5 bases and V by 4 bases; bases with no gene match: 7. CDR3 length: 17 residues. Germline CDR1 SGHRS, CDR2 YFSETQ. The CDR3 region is CASSGGLAGVSTGELFF. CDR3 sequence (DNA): TGCGCCAGCAGCGGGGGACTAGCGGGAGTATCTACCGGGGAGCTGTTTTTT. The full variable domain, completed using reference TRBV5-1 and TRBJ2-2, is KAGVTQTPRYLIKTRGQQVTLSCSPISGHRSVSWYQQTPGQGLQFLFEYFSETQRNKGNFPGRFSGRQFSNSRSEMNVSTLELGDSALYLCASSGGLAGVSTGELFFGEGSRLTVL.

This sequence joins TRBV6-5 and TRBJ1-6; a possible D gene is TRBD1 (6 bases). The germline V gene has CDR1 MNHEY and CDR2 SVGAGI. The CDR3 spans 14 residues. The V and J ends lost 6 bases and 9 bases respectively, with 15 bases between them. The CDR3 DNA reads TGTGCCAGCAGCCGGACAGAATTATCTTCACCCCTCCACTTT. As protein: CASSRTELSSPLHF.

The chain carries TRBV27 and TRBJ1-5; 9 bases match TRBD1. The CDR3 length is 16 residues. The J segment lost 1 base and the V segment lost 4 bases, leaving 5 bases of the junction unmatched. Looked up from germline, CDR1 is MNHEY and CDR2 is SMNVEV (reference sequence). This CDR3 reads CASSSITGGSNQPQHF. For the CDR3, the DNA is TGTGCCAGCAGTTCTATCACAGGGGGCAGCAATCAGCCCCAGCATTTT.

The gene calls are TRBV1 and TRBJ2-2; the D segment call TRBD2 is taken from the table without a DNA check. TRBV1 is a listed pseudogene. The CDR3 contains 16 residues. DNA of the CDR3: TGCACCAGCAGCCAAGTGTGCGGGCCCCACACCGGGGAGCTGTTTTTT. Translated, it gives CTSSQVCGPHTGELFF.

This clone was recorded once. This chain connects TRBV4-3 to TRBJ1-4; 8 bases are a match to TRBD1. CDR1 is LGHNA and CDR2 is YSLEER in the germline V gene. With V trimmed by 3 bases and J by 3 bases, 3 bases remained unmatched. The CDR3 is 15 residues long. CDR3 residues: CASSQTGVPNEKLFF. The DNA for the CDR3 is TGCGCCAGCAGCCAGACAGGGGTCCCTAATGAAAAACTGTTTTTT.

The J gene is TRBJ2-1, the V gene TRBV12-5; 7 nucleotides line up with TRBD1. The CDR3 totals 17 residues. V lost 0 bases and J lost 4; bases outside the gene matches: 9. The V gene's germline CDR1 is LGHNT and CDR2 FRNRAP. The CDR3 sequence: CASGLVQGFSPYNEQFF. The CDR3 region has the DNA TGTGCTAGTGGTTTGGTACAGGGGTTCTCGCCTTACAATGAGCAGTTCTTC.

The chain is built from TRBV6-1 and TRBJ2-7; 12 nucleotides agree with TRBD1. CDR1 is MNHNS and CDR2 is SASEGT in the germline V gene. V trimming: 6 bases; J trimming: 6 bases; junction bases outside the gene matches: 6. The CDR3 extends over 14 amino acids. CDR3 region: CASRSGTGGTEQYF. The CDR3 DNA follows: TGTGCCAGCAGGTCCGGGACAGGGGGCACCGAGCAGTACTTC.

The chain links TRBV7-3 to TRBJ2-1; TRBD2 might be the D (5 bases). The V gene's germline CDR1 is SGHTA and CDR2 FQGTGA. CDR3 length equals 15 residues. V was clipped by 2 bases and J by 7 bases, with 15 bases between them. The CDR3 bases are TGTGCCAGCAGCTTAGACCTGAGGGCCGCTAATGAGCAGTTCTTC. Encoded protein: CASSLDLRAANEQFF.

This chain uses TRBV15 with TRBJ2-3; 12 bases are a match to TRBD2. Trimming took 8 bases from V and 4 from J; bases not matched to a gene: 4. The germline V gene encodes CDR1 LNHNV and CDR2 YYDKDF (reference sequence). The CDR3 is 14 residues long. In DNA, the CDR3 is TGTGCCACCGGAGGACTAGCGGGGCCAGATACGCAGTATTTT. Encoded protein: CATGGLAGPDTQYF. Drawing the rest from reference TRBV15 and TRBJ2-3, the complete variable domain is DAMVIQNPRYQVTQFGKPVTLSCSQTLNHNVMYWYQQKSSQAPKLLFHYYDKDFNNEADTPDNFQSRRPNTSFCFLDIRSPGLGDTAMYLCATGGLAGPDTQYFGPGTRLTVL.

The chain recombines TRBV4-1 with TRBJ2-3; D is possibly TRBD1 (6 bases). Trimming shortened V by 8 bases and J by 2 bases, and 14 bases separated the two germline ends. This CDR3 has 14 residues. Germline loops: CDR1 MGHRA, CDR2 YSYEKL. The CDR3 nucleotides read TGCGCCAGCGCCAGGGACACTTCCACAGATACGCAGTATTTT. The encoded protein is CASARDTSTDTQYF.

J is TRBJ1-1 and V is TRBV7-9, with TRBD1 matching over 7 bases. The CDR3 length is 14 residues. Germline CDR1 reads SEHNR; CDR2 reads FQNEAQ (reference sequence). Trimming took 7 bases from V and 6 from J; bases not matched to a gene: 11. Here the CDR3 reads CASTPGGTAPEAFF. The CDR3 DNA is TGTGCCAGCACCCCAGGGGGAACAGCTCCTGAAGCTTTCTTT.

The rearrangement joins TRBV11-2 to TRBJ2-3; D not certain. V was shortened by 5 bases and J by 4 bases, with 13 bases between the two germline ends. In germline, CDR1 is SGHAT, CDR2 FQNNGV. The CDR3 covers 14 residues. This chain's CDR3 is CASSPSEGSDTQYF. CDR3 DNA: TGTGCCAGCAGCCCCTCGGAAGGGTCAGATACGCAGTATTTT.